The clone carrying this T cell receptor beta chain was observed many times. Germline assignment: CDR1 MNHNY and CDR2 SVGAGI (reference sequence). With 8 bases removed from V and 0 bases from J, the gap between germline ends came to 4 bases. CDR3 length equals 11 residues. The entry originates in a study of T cells in Graves' hyperthyroidism and ophthalmopathy. The TCR beta CDR3 regions underwent amplification using RNA transcripts as the source. When the TCR CDR3 underwent first-round RT-PCR, the HTBI primer set was used. Via MiXCR, TCRdb re-called the multiplex PCR reads, giving one row per CDR3 protein. This sample has tens of thousands of distinct CDR3 sequences, with roughly 56% found just once.

Input material: peripheral blood or thyroid tissue (not recorded which). The J gene is TRBJ1-1, the V gene TRBV6-6; D not resolved. This clonotype was sampled from a man aged 18 to 29 with Graves' hyperthyroidism. Written as DNA, the CDR3 is TGTGCCAGCGGAGTGAACACTGAAGCTTTCTTT. It codes for CASGVNTEAFF.